This TCR beta chain was documented in a study of T cell changes during pregnancy in multiple sclerosis. Using immunoSEQ multiplex PCR, the repertoire was profiled, and TCRdb retains in-frame clones only, with some absent. The profile shows about 40,000 clones, 90% to 95% of them singletons. This clonotype originated in a female donor with multiple sclerosis, enrolled in a pregnancy study. The sequencing used CD8+ T cells from peripheral blood mononuclear cells, collected before pregnancy.

CDR3 DNA sequence: TGCGCCAGCAGCCAAGCGGGACTAGCGGCCCTAAGGTCCTACAATGAGCAGTTCTTC. This translates into CASSQAGLAALRSYNEQFF. V is TRBV4-3 and J is TRBJ2-1, with 11 positions matching TRBD2. The ends lost 1 base at V and 1 base at J; junction bases unmatched: 9. CDR1 is LGHNA, CDR2 YSLEER, per germline. The CDR3 runs 19 residues.